The rows below give T cell receptor beta chains drawn from one sample of a study of Ad26.COV2.S vaccination and SARS-CoV-2 variants. The assay was immunoSEQ multiplex PCR, and TCRdb's table has in-frame clones only and misses some. This table holds 300,000 to 400,000 clones, around 87% found once. The source was peripheral blood, collected in a trial of Ad26.COV2.S vaccine versus placebo. The receptor set was obtained from a person aged 18-60 years who received the Ad26.COV2.S COVID-19 vaccine or a placebo. The CDR3 runs from the conserved cysteine through the conserved F or W. A D gene is named only where the DNA matches it firmly. Size values are once, few and many counts, or a class for expanded clones, and some rows have none.

CDR3aa: CASSGRGSSTDTQYF
CDR3nt: TGTGCCAGCAGCGGGCGGGGCAGCAGCACAGATACGCAGTATTTT
j_gene: TRBJ2-3
v_gene: TRBV7-9
abundance: .
d_gene: .

CDR3aa: CASSYRPSGLAGARELFF
CDR3nt: TGTGCCAGCAGTTACCGCCCCTCTGGACTAGCGGGGGCTAGGGAGCTGTTTTTT
j_gene: TRBJ2-2
v_gene: TRBV6-2/TRBV6-3
abundance: .
d_gene: TRBD2

CDR3aa: CASSLEGGSHQETQYF
CDR3nt: TGTGCCAGCAGCTTAGAGGGGGGTAGCCACCAAGAGACCCAGTACTTC
j_gene: TRBJ2-5
v_gene: TRBV7-9
abundance: .
d_gene: .

CDR3aa: CASSFTGNTEAFF
CDR3nt: TGCGCCAGCAGCTTCACAGGAAACACTGAAGCTTTCTTT
j_gene: TRBJ1-1
v_gene: TRBV5-1
abundance: once
d_gene: .

CDR3aa: CASSPLPGEVVGGYTF
CDR3nt: TGTGCCAGCAGCCCCCTGCCAGGGGAGGTCGTAGGGGGCTACACCTTC
j_gene: TRBJ1-2
v_gene: TRBV11-2
abundance: .
d_gene: .

CDR3aa: CASSFSVGVSEQFF
CDR3nt: TGCGCCAGCAGCTTCTCCGTCGGGGTTAGTGAGCAGTTCTTC
j_gene: TRBJ2-1
v_gene: TRBV5-1
abundance: .
d_gene: .

CDR3aa: CASSFSPGAFF
CDR3nt: TGTGCCAGCAGCTTCTCCCCTGGGGCTTTCTTT
j_gene: TRBJ1-1
v_gene: TRBV7-9
abundance: .
d_gene: .

CDR3aa: CASSPQGGHYGYTF
CDR3nt: TGTGCCAGCAGCCCCCAGGGGGGGCACTATGGCTACACCTTC
j_gene: TRBJ1-2
v_gene: TRBV5-4
abundance: .
d_gene: TRBD1

CDR3aa: CASSRGLVGTTGELFF
CDR3nt: TGTGCTAGCAGCCGCGGACTAGTAGGGACCACCGGGGAGCTGTTTTTT
j_gene: TRBJ2-2
v_gene: TRBV7-7
abundance: .
d_gene: TRBD2

CDR3aa: CSVEETQYF
CDR3nt: TGCAGCGTGGAAGAGACCCAGTACTTC
j_gene: TRBJ2-5
v_gene: TRBV29-1
abundance: .
d_gene: .

CDR3aa: CASSPRGQTDNEQFF
CDR3nt: TGTGCCAGCTCACCACGGGGACAGACTGACAATGAGCAGTTCTTC
j_gene: TRBJ2-1
v_gene: TRBV18
abundance: .
d_gene: TRBD1

CDR3aa: CASSPFGVTEAFF
CDR3nt: TGCGCCAGCAGCCCCTTTGGTGTCACTGAAGCTTTCTTT
j_gene: TRBJ1-1
v_gene: TRBV5-1
abundance: .
d_gene: .

CDR3aa: CASSFDGGRGTYEQYF
CDR3nt: TGTGCCAGCAGTTTTGACGGGGGTAGGGGGACCTACGAGCAGTACTTC
j_gene: TRBJ2-7
v_gene: TRBV27
abundance: .
d_gene: .

CDR3aa: CASSPRNTDTQYF
CDR3nt: TGTGCCAGCAGCCCTCGGAACACAGATACGCAGTATTTT
j_gene: TRBJ2-3
v_gene: TRBV7-9
abundance: .
d_gene: .

CDR3aa: CASSQDKGETQYF
CDR3nt: TGCGCCAGCAGCCAAGATAAGGGGGAGACCCAGTACTTC
j_gene: TRBJ2-5
v_gene: TRBV4-1
abundance: .
d_gene: .

CDR3aa: CASSQGLSTGELFF
CDR3nt: TGCGCCAGCAGCCAAGGACTGAGCACCGGGGAGCTGTTTTTT
j_gene: TRBJ2-2
v_gene: TRBV4-1
abundance: .
d_gene: .

CDR3aa: CASSQLRGSNEKLFF
CDR3nt: TGTGCCAGCAGTCAACTTAGGGGATCTAATGAAAAACTGTTTTTT
j_gene: TRBJ1-4
v_gene: TRBV6-5
abundance: .
d_gene: .

CDR3aa: CAISESRDRLGEQYF
CDR3nt: TGTGCCATCAGTGAGTCAAGGGACAGGTTGGGTGAGCAGTACTTC
j_gene: TRBJ2-7
v_gene: TRBV10-3
abundance: .
d_gene: TRBD1

CDR3aa: CASSFGTTWYEQYF
CDR3nt: TGTGCCAGCAGTTTCGGGACTACGTGGTACGAGCAGTACTTC
j_gene: TRBJ2-7
v_gene: TRBV6-5
abundance: .
d_gene: TRBD2

CDR3aa: CASSGGVYNEQFF
CDR3nt: TGTGCCAGCTCGGGCGGGGTCTACAATGAGCAGTTCTTC
j_gene: TRBJ2-1
v_gene: TRBV7-3
abundance: .
d_gene: .

CDR3aa: CASSLRGVTDTQYF
CDR3nt: TGTGCCAGCAGCTTGAGGGGAGTAACAGATACGCAGTATTTT
j_gene: TRBJ2-3
v_gene: TRBV13
abundance: .
d_gene: .

CDR3aa: CASSLEGRARGTQYF
CDR3nt: TGTGCCAGCAGCCTGGAGGGGAGAGCTCGAGGAACCCAGTACTTC
j_gene: TRBJ2-5
v_gene: TRBV7-3
abundance: .
d_gene: .

CDR3aa: CASSGSGGTDTQYF
CDR3nt: TGCGCCAGCAGCGGCTCGGGGGGTACAGATACGCAGTATTTT
j_gene: TRBJ2-3
v_gene: TRBV5-1
abundance: .
d_gene: TRBD2

CDR3aa: CASSRKGYDRDLHF
CDR3nt: TGTGCCAGCAGTCGAAAAGGGTACGACAGGGACCTCCACTTT
j_gene: TRBJ1-6
v_gene: TRBV6-6
abundance: .
d_gene: TRBD1

CDR3aa: CASSQPGQGNSPLHF
CDR3nt: TGCGCCAGCAGCCAGCCGGGACAGGGGAATTCACCCCTCCACTTT
j_gene: TRBJ1-6
v_gene: TRBV4-1
abundance: .
d_gene: TRBD1

CDR3aa: CASSRGDQPQHF
CDR3nt: TGTGCCAGCAGCCGGGGGGACCAGCCCCAGCATTTT
j_gene: TRBJ1-5
v_gene: TRBV7-9
abundance: .
d_gene: .

CDR3aa: CRAGGNEQFF
CDR3nt: TGCAGAGCGGGGGGGAATGAGCAGTTCTTC
j_gene: TRBJ2-1
v_gene: TRBV29-1
abundance: once
d_gene: TRBD2

CDR3aa: CASSQGKDSGNTIYF
CDR3nt: TGTGCCAGCAGCCAAGGGAAGGACTCTGGAAACACCATATATTTT
j_gene: TRBJ1-3
v_gene: TRBV4-2
abundance: once
d_gene: .

CDR3aa: CASSLAGEGQPQHF
CDR3nt: TGTGCCAGCAGCTTAGCCGGGGAGGGCCAGCCCCAGCATTTT
j_gene: TRBJ1-5
v_gene: TRBV11-2
abundance: .
d_gene: .

CDR3aa: CASSQGQNFRSYGYTF
CDR3nt: TGTGCCAGCAGCCAAGGGCAAAATTTCCGAAGCTATGGCTACACCTTC
j_gene: TRBJ1-2
v_gene: TRBV4-2
abundance: .
d_gene: .

CDR3aa: CASSDSRGLRTEAFF
CDR3nt: TGTGCCAGCAGCGACAGCAGGGGGCTGAGGACTGAAGCTTTCTTT
j_gene: TRBJ1-1
v_gene: TRBV9
abundance: .
d_gene: TRBD1

CDR3aa: CASSAPGLAGGPREQFF
CDR3nt: TGTGCCAGCAGTGCGCCGGGACTAGCGGGGGGGCCTCGCGAGCAGTTCTTC
j_gene: TRBJ2-1
v_gene: TRBV9
abundance: once
d_gene: TRBD2

CDR3aa: CASSPPNRGLNTEAFF
CDR3nt: TGTGCCAGTAGTCCGCCCAACAGGGGGCTGAACACTGAAGCTTTCTTT
j_gene: TRBJ1-1
v_gene: TRBV19
abundance: .
d_gene: TRBD1

CDR3aa: CASSEGGGSYEQYF
CDR3nt: TGTGCCAGCAGTGAAGGGGGTGGGAGCTACGAGCAGTACTTC
j_gene: TRBJ2-7
v_gene: TRBV25-1
abundance: .
d_gene: .

CDR3aa: CASSLGQAPNYGYTF
CDR3nt: TGTGCCAGCAGCCTAGGACAGGCCCCTAACTATGGCTACACCTTC
j_gene: TRBJ1-2
v_gene: TRBV7-6
abundance: .
d_gene: TRBD1

CDR3aa: CASSIEAGGTYEQYF
CDR3nt: TGTGCCAGCAGTATTGAAGCGGGGGGGACCTACGAGCAGTACTTC
j_gene: TRBJ2-7
v_gene: TRBV6-6
abundance: once
d_gene: TRBD2

CDR3aa: CASSLLLQGNQPQHF
CDR3nt: TGTGCCAGCAGTTTATTGCTACAGGGAAATCAGCCCCAGCATTTT
j_gene: TRBJ1-5
v_gene: TRBV28
abundance: .
d_gene: .

CDR3aa: CASSLLRGYGYTF
CDR3nt: TGCGCCAGCAGCCTGCTGAGGGGCTATGGCTACACCTTC
j_gene: TRBJ1-2
v_gene: TRBV4-1
abundance: .
d_gene: .

CDR3aa: CASSHPGRNEQFF
CDR3nt: TGCGCCAGCAGCCACCCAGGGAGAAATGAGCAGTTCTTC
j_gene: TRBJ2-1
v_gene: TRBV4-1
abundance: .
d_gene: .

CDR3aa: CASRTQESNSPLHF
CDR3nt: TGTGCCAGCAGGACACAGGAGTCGAATTCACCCCTCCACTTT
j_gene: TRBJ1-6
v_gene: TRBV2
abundance: .
d_gene: .

CDR3aa: CASSSATSGSQETQYF
CDR3nt: TGTGCCAGCAGCTCTGCGACTAGCGGGTCTCAAGAGACCCAGTACTTC
j_gene: TRBJ2-5
v_gene: TRBV13
abundance: .
d_gene: TRBD2

CDR3aa: CASSYTTSRAGELFF
CDR3nt: TGTGCCAGCAGTTACACGACTAGCAGGGCCGGGGAGCTGTTTTTT
j_gene: TRBJ2-2
v_gene: TRBV6-2/TRBV6-3
abundance: .
d_gene: TRBD2

CDR3aa: CASRTGPVNTEAFF
CDR3nt: TGTGCCAGCAGGACCGGACCGGTGAACACTGAAGCTTTCTTT
j_gene: TRBJ1-1
v_gene: TRBV27
abundance: .
d_gene: .

CDR3aa: CATVTGDYGYTF
CDR3nt: TGTGCCACCGTGACAGGGGACTATGGCTACACCTTC
j_gene: TRBJ1-2
v_gene: TRBV28
abundance: .
d_gene: TRBD1

CDR3aa: CASSLVLGSYNEQFF
CDR3nt: TGTGCCAGCAGCTTGGTGCTGGGCTCCTACAATGAGCAGTTCTTC
j_gene: TRBJ2-1
v_gene: TRBV5-5
abundance: once
d_gene: .

CDR3aa: CASTLSWAASGANVLTF
CDR3nt: TGTGCCAGCACCCTTTCTTGGGCTGCGTCGGGGGCCAACGTCCTGACTTTC
j_gene: TRBJ2-6
v_gene: TRBV2
abundance: .
d_gene: .

CDR3aa: CASSELVQGPNQPQHF
CDR3nt: TGTGCCAGCAGTGAATTGGTCCAGGGTCCAAATCAGCCCCAGCATTTT
j_gene: TRBJ1-5
v_gene: TRBV6-1
abundance: .
d_gene: .

CDR3aa: CASSQDRARANVLTF
CDR3nt: TGCGCCAGCAGCCAAGACAGGGCACGGGCCAACGTCCTGACTTTC
j_gene: TRBJ2-6
v_gene: TRBV4-1
abundance: .
d_gene: .

CDR3aa: CASRVQRIATNEKLFF
CDR3nt: TGTGCCAGCAGGGTACAGAGAATTGCAACTAATGAAAAACTGTTTTTT
j_gene: TRBJ1-4
v_gene: TRBV2
abundance: .
d_gene: .

CDR3aa: CASSHFEGEPQHF
CDR3nt: TGCGCCAGCAGCCATTTCGAGGGTGAGCCCCAGCATTTT
j_gene: TRBJ1-5
v_gene: TRBV4-1
abundance: few
d_gene: .

CDR3aa: CASSLTSGGVRDEQFF
CDR3nt: TGCGCCAGCAGCTTGACTAGCGGGGGGGTTAGGGATGAGCAGTTCTTC
j_gene: TRBJ2-1
v_gene: TRBV5-1
abundance: .
d_gene: TRBD2

CDR3aa: CASSYGQGALFEKLFF
CDR3nt: TGTGCCAGCAGTTACGGACAGGGGGCTCTTTTTGAAAAACTGTTTTTT
j_gene: TRBJ1-4
v_gene: TRBV6-2/TRBV6-3
abundance: .
d_gene: TRBD1

CDR3aa: CALRANSPLHF
CDR3nt: TGTGCCCTCAGGGCTAATTCACCCCTCCACTTT
j_gene: TRBJ1-6
v_gene: TRBV7-2
abundance: .
d_gene: .

CDR3aa: CASTPDEISYSNQPQHF
CDR3nt: TGTGCCAGTACCCCCGACGAGATCAGTTATAGCAATCAGCCCCAGCATTTT
j_gene: TRBJ1-5
v_gene: TRBV19
abundance: once
d_gene: .

CDR3aa: CASSLVGDSYEKLFF
CDR3nt: TGTGCCAGCAGCTTAGTGGGCGACAGCTATGAAAAACTGTTTTTT
j_gene: TRBJ1-4
v_gene: TRBV7-2
abundance: .
d_gene: .

CDR3aa: CASSEANSPLHF
CDR3nt: TGTGCCAGCAGTGAAGCGAATTCACCCCTCCACTTT
j_gene: TRBJ1-6
v_gene: TRBV6-1
abundance: once
d_gene: .

CDR3aa: CASSLSGQGYPGELFF
CDR3nt: TGTGCCAGCAGCCTCTCCGGACAGGGATATCCCGGGGAGCTGTTTTTT
j_gene: TRBJ2-2
v_gene: TRBV5-6
abundance: .
d_gene: TRBD1